These 23 T cell receptor beta chains came from one sample sequenced in a study of cytomegalovirus exposure and HLA in healthy donors. The PCR had 60 Vbeta and 13 Jbeta primers. Method: immunoSEQ multiplex PCR; TCRdb's copy keeps in-frame clones and lacks some. The table lists 110,000 to 150,000 clones. Sequencing used PBMCs. These receptors were taken from a woman aged 18 to 35 in good health and CMV-seronegative.

CDR3 loop: CASSQDISRGETQYF. In DNA form, the CDR3 reads TGCGCCAGCAGCCAAGATATTAGCCGAGGAGAGACCCAGTACTTC. The chain joins TRBV4-1 to TRBJ2-5; D ambiguous. Trimming left V 0 bases short and J 4 bases short, with 12 bases between. The CDR3 length is 15 residues. From germline, CDR1 is MGHRA and CDR2 YSYEKL.

The CDR3 reads CAWSDFDGYTF. CDR3 bases: TGTGCCTGGAGCGACTTCGATGGCTACACCTTC. This chain joins TRBV30 and TRBJ1-2; D remains ambiguous. The V gene's germline CDR1 is GTSNPN and CDR2 SVGIG (reference sequence). Trimming stripped 3 bases from V and 6 bases from J, with 8 bases between. CDR3 size: 11 residues.

The chain joins TRBV29-1 to TRBJ2-1; weak D call: TRBD1 (5 bases). This CDR3 has 13 residues. Germline-derived CDR1 and CDR2 are SQVTM and ANQGSEA. V lost 6 bases and J lost 0, with 9 bases in between. The CDR3 region is CSVGRGSYNEQFF. The CDR3 DNA reads as TGCAGCGTCGGAAGGGGCTCCTACAATGAGCAGTTCTTC.

The CDR3 sequence is CASRPGTGGFYEQYF. CDR3 bases: TGTGCCAGCAGACCCGGGACAGGGGGATTCTACGAGCAGTACTTC. The genes are TRBV7-9 and TRBJ2-7, with 11 bases lining up with TRBD1. Trimming at V came to 6 bases and at J to 3 bases, leaving 7 bases not matched to a gene. Per the germline V gene, CDR1 is SEHNR and CDR2 is FQNEAQ (reference sequence). The CDR3 loop spans 15 amino acids.

The chain joins TRBV4-2 to TRBJ2-3; TRBD2 agrees at 10 bases. After removal of 10 bases from V and 1 base from J, the junction contained 11 bases not matched to a gene. The CDR3 extends over 16 amino acids. Per germline, CDR1 LGHNA and CDR2 YNFKEQ. CDR3 DNA: TGTGCCACCGGGAAAGGAGCGGGAGGGCGCACAGATACGCAGTATTTT. It translates to CATGKGAGGRTDTQYF.

CDR3 sequence: CASSSTGWYEQYV. The CDR3, as DNA: TGTGCCAGCAGCTCGACAGGGTGGTACGAGCAGTACGTC. The chain combines TRBV11-3 with TRBJ2-7; 7 bases match TRBD1. The J segment lost 4 bases and the V segment lost 4 bases, leaving 4 bases of the junction unmatched. The CDR3 extends over 13 amino acids. The germline CDR1 and CDR2 sequences are SGHNT and YENEEA.

The chain recombines TRBV6-1 with TRBJ1-4; D is ambiguous. The CDR3 runs to 14 residues. V dropped 4 bases and J dropped 8 bases, with 14 bases sitting between them. Per the germline V gene, CDR1 is MNHNS and CDR2 is SASEGT. The CDR3 here is CASSVLGQREKLFF. Written as DNA, the CDR3 is TGTGCCAGCAGTGTTCTCGGCCAGAGGGAAAAACTGTTTTTT.

In nucleotides, the CDR3 is TGCGCCAGCAGCCAAGATGCACAGGGCTCCTACGAGCAGTACTTC. Its translation: CASSQDAQGSYEQYF. The chain joins TRBV4-1 to TRBJ2-7; weak D call: TRBD1 (6 bases). V dropped 0 bases and J dropped 0 bases, with 9 bases sitting between them. Germline V lookup: CDR1 MGHRA, CDR2 YSYEKL. The CDR3 consists of 15 residues.

The rearrangement uses TRBV7-9 and TRBJ1-4; D possibly corresponds to TRBD1 (6 bases). Deletions cut 5 bases from V and 5 bases from J, with 12 bases between. Per germline, CDR1 SEHNR and CDR2 FQNEAQ (reference sequence). This CDR3 region has 14 residues. Here the CDR3 reads CASSRGQTNEKLFF. For the CDR3, the DNA is TGTGCCAGCAGCCGAGGACAGACGAATGAAAAACTGTTTTTT.

V is TRBV7-9 and J is TRBJ2-5; no reliable D call. CDR1 and CDR2 (germline): SEHNR, FQNEAQ (reference sequence). There are 15 residues in the CDR3. Trimming stripped 2 bases from V and 0 bases from J, with 10 bases between. The CDR3 DNA is TGTGCCAGCAGCTTAATATCACTCCACCAAGAGACCCAGTACTTC. This sequence encodes CASSLISLHQETQYF.

The chain joins TRBV19 to TRBJ2-6, with a possible D match to TRBD2 (6 bases). V lost 3 bases to trimming and J lost 4 bases, with 10 bases between them. There are 15 residues in the CDR3. Per the germline V gene, CDR1 is LNHDA and CDR2 is SQIVND (reference sequence). The CDR3 loop is CASSISGVGANVLTF. The CDR3 nucleotides are TGTGCCAGTAGTATTTCGGGGGTCGGGGCCAACGTCCTGACTTTC. The variable domain in full, completed from reference TRBV19 and TRBJ2-6, reads DGGITQSPKYLFRKEGQNVTLSCEQNLNHDAMYWYRQDPGQGLRLIYYSQIVNDFQKGDIAEGYSVSREKKESFPLTVTSAQKNPTAFYLCASSISGVGANVLTFGAGSRLTVL.

The chain employs TRBV5-1 and TRBJ1-1, with 10 bases fitting TRBD1. In germline, CDR1 is SGHRS, CDR2 YFSETQ. V lost 4 bases and J lost 3; bases outside the gene matches: 6. The CDR3 contains 15 residues. The CDR3, as DNA: TGCGCCAGCAGCCTAGGGACAGGGGTGGACACTGAAGCTTTCTTT. The encoded protein is CASSLGTGVDTEAFF.

This sequence joins TRBV6-6 and TRBJ1-1; D remains ambiguous. The V gene lost 2 bases and the J gene lost 2 bases, with 6 bases spanning the gap. The germline V gene encodes CDR1 MNHNY and CDR2 SVGAGI (reference sequence). The CDR3 is made up of 13 amino acids. The CDR3 DNA reads as TGTGCCAGCAGTTACGTCGTCAACACTGAAGCTTTCTTT. Protein product: CASSYVVNTEAFF.

CDR3 loop: CASSSGTPLYGYTF. CDR3 nucleotides: TGTGCCAGCAGCTCCGGGACACCGCTCTATGGCTACACCTTC. The chain is built from TRBV11-2 and TRBJ1-2, with TRBD1 as a possible D gene (6 bases). CDR1 and CDR2 (germline): SGHAT, FQNNGV. CDR3 size: 14 residues. Trimming took 4 bases from V and 4 from J, leaving 13 bases between them.

The chain employs TRBV10-1 and TRBJ2-2; 7 bases are a match to TRBD1. The CDR3 has 15 amino acids. With 7 bases clipped from V and 0 bases from J, the junction kept 5 bases outside the gene matches. CDR1 WNHNN and CDR2 SYGVQD come from the germline V gene (reference sequence). CDR3 nucleotides: TGCGCCAGCACCATGGACAGGACGAACACCGGGGAGCTGTTTTTT. As protein: CASTMDRTNTGELFF.

The V and J genes are TRBV9 and TRBJ2-1, with D possibly matching TRBD2 (6 bases). The CDR3 has 15 residues. V lost 3 bases and J 7 bases, leaving 17 bases between the germline ends. Germline V gene sequence: CDR1 SGDLS, CDR2 YYNGEE. In DNA, the CDR3 is TGTGCCAGCAGCGCATACGGGACTGGATTAAATGAGCAGTTCTTC. It yields the protein CASSAYGTGLNEQFF.

The chain combines TRBV7-2 with TRBJ1-6; 7 positions agree with TRBD1. The V gene's germline CDR1 is SGHTA and CDR2 FQGNSA. The V segment lost 0 bases and the J segment 6 bases; nucleotides outside the gene matches: 2. The length of the CDR3 is 15 residues. The CDR3 sequence: CASSLAGQLNSPLHF. The CDR3 DNA follows: TGTGCCAGCAGCTTAGCGGGACAGCTTAATTCACCCCTCCACTTT.

V usage is TRBV2 and J usage is TRBJ2-3; TRBD2 matches at 7 bases. The CDR3 consists of 12 residues. Germline CDR1 is SNHLY and CDR2 is FYNNEI. The J segment lost 6 bases and the V segment lost 6 bases, leaving 3 bases of the junction unmatched. Here the CDR3 DNA reads TGTGCCAGCAGGGCGGGAGTGGATACGCAGTATTTT. Translated: CASRAGVDTQYF.

The V gene is TRBV2, the J gene TRBJ1-4, with D perhaps matching TRBD1 (5 bases). This CDR3 region has 16 residues. Trimming left V 2 bases short and J 5 bases short, with 15 bases between. Germline V gives CDR1 SNHLY, CDR2 FYNNEI. The CDR3 bases are TGTGCCAGCAGTGAACTCTTTGCAGGGTCCAATGAAAAACTGTTTTTT. Protein: CASSELFAGSNEKLFF.

This chain joins TRBV14 and TRBJ2-5; D gene ambiguous. CDR1 is SGHDN and CDR2 is FVKESK in the germline V gene. Trimming stripped 3 bases from V and 1 base from J, with 6 bases between. The CDR3 consists of 13 residues. In DNA, the CDR3 is TGTGCCAGCAGCCATATCCTCCAAGAGACCCAGTACTTC. Translating it yields CASSHILQETQYF.

The genes are TRBV18 and TRBJ2-7; 7 bases line up with TRBD2. With 6 bases clipped from V and 7 bases from J, the junction kept 15 bases outside the gene matches. This CDR3 contains 15 residues. CDR1 is KGHSH, CDR2 LQKENI, per germline. CDR3 amino acids: CASSSAGTTAGEQYF. The CDR3 nucleotides are TGTGCCAGCTCGTCCGCCGGGACTACCGCCGGGGAGCAGTACTTC. The full variable domain, completed using reference TRBV18 and TRBJ2-7, is NAGVMQNPRHLVRRRGQEARLRCSPMKGHSHVYWYRQLPEEGLKFMVYLQKENIIDESGMPKERFSAEFPKEGPSILRIQQVVRGDSAAYFCASSSAGTTAGEQYFGPGTRLTVT.

The rearrangement joins TRBV11-2 to TRBJ2-5, with D unclear. The CDR3 is 16 amino acids. CDR1 and CDR2 (germline): SGHAT, FQNNGV. The V and J ends lost 1 base and 1 base respectively, with 13 bases between them. CDR3 coding DNA: TGTGCCAGCAGCTTAGGTCCCCTAGGCGGCCAAGAGACCCAGTACTTC. It specifies CASSLGPLGGQETQYF. The full variable domain, its missing parts supplied by reference TRBV11-2 and TRBJ2-5, is EAGVAQSPRYKIIEKRQSVAFWCNPISGHATLYWYQQILGQGPKLLIQFQNNGVVDDSQLPKDRFSAERLKGVDSTLKIQPAKLEDSAVYLCASSLGPLGGQETQYFGPGTRLLVL.

The chain joins TRBV9 to TRBJ1-4, with D unclear. CDR3 length: 15 amino acids. V lost 4 bases to trimming and J lost 2 bases, with 12 bases between them. Germline V gene lookup returns CDR1 SGDLS and CDR2 YYNGEE. The CDR3 loop is CASSPRRGTNEKLFF. As DNA, the CDR3 is TGTGCCAGCAGCCCACGCCGAGGGACTAATGAAAAACTGTTTTTT.